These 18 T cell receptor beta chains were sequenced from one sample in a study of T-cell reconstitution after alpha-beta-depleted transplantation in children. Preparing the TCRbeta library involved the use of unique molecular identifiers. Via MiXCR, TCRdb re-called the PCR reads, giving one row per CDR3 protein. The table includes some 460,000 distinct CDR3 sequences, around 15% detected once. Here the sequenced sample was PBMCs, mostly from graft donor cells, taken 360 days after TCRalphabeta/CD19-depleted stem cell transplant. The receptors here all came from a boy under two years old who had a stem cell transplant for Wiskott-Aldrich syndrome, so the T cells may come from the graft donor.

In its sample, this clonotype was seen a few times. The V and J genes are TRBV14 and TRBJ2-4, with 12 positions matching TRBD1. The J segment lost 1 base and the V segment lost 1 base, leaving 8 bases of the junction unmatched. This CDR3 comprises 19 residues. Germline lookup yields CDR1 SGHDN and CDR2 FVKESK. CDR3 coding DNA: TGTGCCAGCAGCCAAGGCCGGGACAGGGGGCGCGTGGCCAAAAACATTCAGTACTTC. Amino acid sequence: CASSQGRDRGRVAKNIQYF.

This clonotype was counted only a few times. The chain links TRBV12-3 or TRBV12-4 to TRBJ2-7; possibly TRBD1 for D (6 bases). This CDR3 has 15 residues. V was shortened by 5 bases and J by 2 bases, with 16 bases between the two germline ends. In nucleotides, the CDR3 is TGTGCCAGCAGTAGGGGGAGTGGAGGCCCCTACGAGCAGTACTTC. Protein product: CASSRGSGGPYEQYF.

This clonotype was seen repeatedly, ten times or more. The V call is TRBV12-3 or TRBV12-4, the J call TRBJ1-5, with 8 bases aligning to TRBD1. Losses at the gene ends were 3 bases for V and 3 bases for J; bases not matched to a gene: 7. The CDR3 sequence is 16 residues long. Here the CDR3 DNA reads TGTGCCAGCAGTTTCCGACAGGGGCCCTTCAATCAGCCCCAGCATTTT. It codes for CASSFRQGPFNQPQHF.

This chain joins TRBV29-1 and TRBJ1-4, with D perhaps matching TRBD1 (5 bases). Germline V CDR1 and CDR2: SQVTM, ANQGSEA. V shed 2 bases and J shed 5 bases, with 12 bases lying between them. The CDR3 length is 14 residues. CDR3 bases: TGCAGCGTTGAACCCAGGACACGGAATGAAAAACTGTTTTTT. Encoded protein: CSVEPRTRNEKLFF. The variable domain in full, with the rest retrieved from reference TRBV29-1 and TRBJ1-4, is SAVISQKPSRDICQRGTSLTIQCQVDSQVTMMFWYRQQPGQSLTLIATANQGSEATYESGFVIDKFPISRPNLTFSTLTVSNMSPEDSSIYLCSVEPRTRNEKLFFGSGTQLSVL.

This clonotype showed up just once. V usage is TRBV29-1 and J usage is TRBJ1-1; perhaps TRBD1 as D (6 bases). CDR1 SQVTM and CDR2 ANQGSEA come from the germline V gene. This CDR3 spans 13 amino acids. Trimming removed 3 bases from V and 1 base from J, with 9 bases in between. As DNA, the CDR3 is TGCAGCGTTGATGGCAGGGGGAACACTGAAGCTTTCTTT. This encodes CSVDGRGNTEAFF. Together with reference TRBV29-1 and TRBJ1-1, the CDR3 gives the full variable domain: SAVISQKPSRDICQRGTSLTIQCQVDSQVTMMFWYRQQPGQSLTLIATANQGSEATYESGFVIDKFPISRPNLTFSTLTVSNMSPEDSSIYLCSVDGRGNTEAFFGQGTRLTVV.

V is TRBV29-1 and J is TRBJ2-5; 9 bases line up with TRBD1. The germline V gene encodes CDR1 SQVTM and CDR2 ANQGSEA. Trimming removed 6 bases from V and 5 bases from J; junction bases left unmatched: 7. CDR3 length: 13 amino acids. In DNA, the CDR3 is TGCAGCGTACAGGGGGCGATTCCGGAGACCCAGTACTTC. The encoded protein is CSVQGAIPETQYF.

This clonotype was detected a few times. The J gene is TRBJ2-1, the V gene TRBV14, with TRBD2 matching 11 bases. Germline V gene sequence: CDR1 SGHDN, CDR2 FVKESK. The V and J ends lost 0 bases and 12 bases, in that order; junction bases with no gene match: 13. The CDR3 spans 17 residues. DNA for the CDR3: TGTGCCAGCAGCCAAGACACTCCGGGACTAGCGGTAACAAGGCAGTTCTTC. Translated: CASSQDTPGLAVTRQFF.

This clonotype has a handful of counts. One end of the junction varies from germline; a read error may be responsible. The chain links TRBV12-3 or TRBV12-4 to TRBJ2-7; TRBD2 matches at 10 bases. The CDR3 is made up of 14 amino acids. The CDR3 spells CASSLAGADYEQYF. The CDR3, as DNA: TGTGCCAGCAGTCTAGCGGGAGCTGACTACGAGCAGTACTTC.

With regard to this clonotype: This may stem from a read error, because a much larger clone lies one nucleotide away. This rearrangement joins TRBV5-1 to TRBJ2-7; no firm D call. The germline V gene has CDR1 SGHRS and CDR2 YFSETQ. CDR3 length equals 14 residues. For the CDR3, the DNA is TGCGCCTGCAGCTCGCAACCCGGGTCCTACGAGCAGTACTTC. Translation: CACSSQPGSYEQYF.

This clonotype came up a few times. This CDR3 reads CASSFIGANEQFF. The CDR3 coding sequence is TGTGCCAGCAGCTTTATCGGGGCCAATGAGCAGTTCTTC. The chain is built from TRBV7-9 and TRBJ2-1, with D possibly being TRBD1 or TRBD2 (5 bases each). In germline, CDR1 is SEHNR, CDR2 FQNEAQ (reference sequence). This CDR3 spans 13 amino acids. Trimming took 3 bases from V and 6 from J, leaving 9 bases between them.

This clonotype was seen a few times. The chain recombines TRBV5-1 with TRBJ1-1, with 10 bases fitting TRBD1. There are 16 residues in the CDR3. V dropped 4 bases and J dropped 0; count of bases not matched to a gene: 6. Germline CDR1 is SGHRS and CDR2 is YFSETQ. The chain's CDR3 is CASSPRQGALNTEAFF. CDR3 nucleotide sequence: TGCGCCAGCAGCCCCCGACAGGGGGCTTTGAACACTGAAGCTTTCTTT.

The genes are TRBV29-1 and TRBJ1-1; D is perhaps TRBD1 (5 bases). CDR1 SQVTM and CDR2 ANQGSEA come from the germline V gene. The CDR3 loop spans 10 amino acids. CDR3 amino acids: CSAGSTEAFF. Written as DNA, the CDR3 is TGCAGTGCAGGGTCCACTGAAGCTTTCTTT.

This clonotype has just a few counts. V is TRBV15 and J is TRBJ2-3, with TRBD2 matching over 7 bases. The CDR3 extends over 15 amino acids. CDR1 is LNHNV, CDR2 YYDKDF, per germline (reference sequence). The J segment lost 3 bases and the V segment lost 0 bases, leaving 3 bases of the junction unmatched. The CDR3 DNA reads TGTGCCACCAGCAGAGAGGGCGGGGGAACAGATACGCAGTATTTT. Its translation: CATSREGGGTDTQYF.

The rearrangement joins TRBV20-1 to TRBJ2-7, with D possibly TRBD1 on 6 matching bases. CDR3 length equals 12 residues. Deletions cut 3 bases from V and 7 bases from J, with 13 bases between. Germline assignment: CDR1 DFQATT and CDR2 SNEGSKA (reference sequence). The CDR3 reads CSASSGAREQYF. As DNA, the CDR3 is TGCAGTGCTAGCTCAGGGGCGAGGGAGCAGTACTTC.

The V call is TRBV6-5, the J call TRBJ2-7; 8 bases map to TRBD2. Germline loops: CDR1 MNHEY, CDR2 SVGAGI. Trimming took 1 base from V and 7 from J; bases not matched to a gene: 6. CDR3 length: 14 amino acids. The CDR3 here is CASSYFSGRGEQYF. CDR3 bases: TGTGCCAGCAGTTACTTCAGCGGGAGAGGGGAGCAGTACTTC.

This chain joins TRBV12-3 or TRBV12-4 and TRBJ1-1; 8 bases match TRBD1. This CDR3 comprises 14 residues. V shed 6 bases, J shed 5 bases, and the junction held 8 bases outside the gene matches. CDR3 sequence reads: CASSRQGMTTEAFF. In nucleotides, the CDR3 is TGTGCCAGCAGCCGACAGGGGATGACTACTGAAGCTTTCTTT.

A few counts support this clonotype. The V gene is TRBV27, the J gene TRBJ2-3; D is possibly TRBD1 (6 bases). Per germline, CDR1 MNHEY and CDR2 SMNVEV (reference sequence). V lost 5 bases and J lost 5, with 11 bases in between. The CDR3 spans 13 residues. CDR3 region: CASSGQGLDTQYF. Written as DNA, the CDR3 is TGTGCCAGCAGTGGGCAGGGGCTAGATACGCAGTATTTT.

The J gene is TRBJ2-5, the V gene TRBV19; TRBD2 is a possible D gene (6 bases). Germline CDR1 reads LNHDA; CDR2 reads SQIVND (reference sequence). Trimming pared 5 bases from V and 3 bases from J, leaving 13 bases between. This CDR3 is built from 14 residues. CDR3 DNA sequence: TGTGCCAGTAGTGGGACTCTCAGAGAAGAGACCCAGTACTTC. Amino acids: CASSGTLREETQYF.